This section outlines one T cell receptor beta chain sequence together with its context. The antigen remains undetermined. The data belong to a study of T cells expressing NK-cell markers. Study information: With respect to HCMV, seven of the eight sequenced donors were seropositive, and one was seronegative. Whole-study results and caveats: HCMV specificity of expanded NKG2C+ T cell clones remained unclear. In a handful of donors, dominant CD3+CD56+NKG2C+ clones formed about 1.0-7.5% of CD8+ cells. These clonotypes, the leaders elsewhere, also led the CD3+CD56-NKG2C+ fraction in a handful of donors.

TCRdb re-called the 5' RACE reads and catalogs CDR3 proteins one per entry, DNA excluded. Seen in this sample are 550,000 to 600,000 distinct CDR3 sequences; the ten most common clones hold approximately 4%. From germline, CDR1 is SEHNR and CDR2 FQNEAQ (reference sequence). This CDR3 contains 16 residues. The V and J genes are TRBV7-9 and TRBJ1-4. Sequencing was done on a sample of blood T cells: a sorted CD56 or NKG2C T cell subset, CD4+ or CD8+ T cells, or bulk PBMC T cells (not recorded which). The sequence came from a man in his late teens or twenties in good health. This CDR3 reads CASSLMERPPPEKLFF. Drawing the rest from reference TRBV7-9 and TRBJ1-4, the complete variable domain is DTGVSQNPRHKITKRGQNVTFRCDPISEHNRLYWYRQTLGQGPEFLTYFQNEAQLEKSRLLSDRFSAERPKGSFSTLEIQRTEQGDSAMYLCASSLMERPPPEKLFFGSGTQLSVL.